Sequencing of this T cell receptor beta chain was carried out in a study of spatial heterogeneity in lung cancer. Study overall: Consistent detection of more beta-chain than alpha-chain sequences was observed. General study results and limits: Tumors with more nonsynonymous mutations had more expanded intratumoral alpha and beta TCRs. Beta chains had around 12% coverage of tumor T cells, and alpha chains had roughly 7%.

Every molecule of TCR cDNA had its own unique molecular identifier. MiXCR, applied by TCRdb to the 5' RACE reads, yields one record per CDR3 protein. The repertoire has about 7,000 distinct CDR3 sequences, about an eighth of them found once; the top ten carry about 8.1%. V was pared by 5 bases and J by 4 bases, with 13 bases of the junction left unmatched. This CDR3 region has 16 residues. Germline CDR1 reads SGHTA; CDR2 reads FQGNSA. Time point here: sample taken at primary tumor resection. This clonotype is labeled as medium-sized. Its cognate antigen is unknown. The sequenced sample was lung tumor tissue, obtained at surgery. The receptor was derived from a male donor with early-stage non-small cell lung cancer. The J gene is TRBJ2-5, the V gene TRBV7-2, with 7 bases lining up with TRBD1. The CDR3 protein is CASSGNSGGWGETQYF. The CDR3, as DNA: TGTGCCAGCAGCGGAAATTCAGGGGGATGGGGAGAGACCCAGTACTTC. Complete variable domain (other parts from reference TRBV7-2 and TRBJ2-5): GAGVSQSPSNKVTEKGKDVELRCDPISGHTALYWYRQSLGQGLEFLIYFQGNSAPDKSGLPSDRFSAERTGGSVSTLTIQRTQQEDSAVYLCASSGNSGGWGETQYFGPGTRLLVL.